This T cell receptor (beta chain) was sequenced for a study of blood T cell repertoires in COVID-19. On the study more broadly: In each case, the material was cDNA or gDNA derived from T cells, B-cell-depleted T cells, or PBMCs.

In the study's own analysis: Estimation of nucleated cell counts relied on the amplification of reference gene primers. This table comes from immunoSEQ multiplex PCR, and its TCRdb copy is limited to in-frame clones, with some not included. V, J and clone size are taken as reported in that table, and D and trimming were inferred from the DNA itself. Of roughly 180,000 clones detected, approximately 86% appear once; the ten largest clones hold roughly 0.99%. This clone has only one observation. Germline CDR1 and CDR2: KGHSY and FQNENV. V was clipped by 0 bases and J by 9 bases; unmatched bases: 7. The CDR3 contains 16 residues.

This TCR came from a man aged 18 to 29 with acute or convalescent COVID-19. The sequencing input was peripheral blood. The chain couples TRBV16 to TRBJ2-1; TRBD2 matches 11 bases. CDR3 nucleotide sequence: TGTGCCAGCAGCCAATCTTCGACTAGCGGGGTACGTGAGCAGTTCTTC. Translation gives CASSQSSTSGVREQFF.